One and the same sample provided the 21 T cell receptor beta chains below, sequenced in a study of blood T cell repertoires in COVID-19. TCRdb keeps only in-frame clones here, not all; method: immunoSEQ multiplex PCR. The sample includes 110,000 to 150,000 clones, over 75% seen only once; the top ten take 44%. Sample: peripheral blood. These receptors were collected from a human donor in a cohort sampled during active COVID-19.

The V gene is TRBV18, the J gene TRBJ2-7, with 7 bases that match TRBD2. This CDR3 region has 13 residues. Germline V CDR1 and CDR2: KGHSH, LQKENI. The trim removed 3 bases at V and 3 bases at J, leaving 2 bases unmatched. CDR3 amino acids: CASSPSGIYEQYV. Here the CDR3 DNA reads TGTGCCAGCTCACCGAGCGGGATCTACGAGCAGTACGTC.

The V call is TRBV6-2 or TRBV6-3, the J call TRBJ1-2, with a weak D call TRBD1 (5 bases). Per germline, CDR1 MNHEY and CDR2 SVGEGT. V was clipped by 7 bases and J by 7 bases, with 19 bases between them. CDR3 length: 14 amino acids. CDR3 nucleotides: TGTGCCAGCATCCCGGCAGGGCCCCACGGTGGCTACACCTTC. Amino acids: CASIPAGPHGGYTF.

This clone has only a few counts. The rearrangement uses TRBV19 and TRBJ1-6; 10 nucleotides match TRBD1. V was clipped by 5 bases and J by 9 bases; unmatched bases: 4. The CDR3 runs 14 residues. Germline V gene lookup returns CDR1 LNHDA and CDR2 SQIVND (reference sequence). For the CDR3, the DNA is TGTGCCAGTAGTCGCGACAGGGGGCGTTCACCCCTCCACTTT. Translation: CASSRDRGRSPLHF.

The chain is built from TRBV3-1 (or the pseudogene TRBV3-2) and TRBJ2-5; D remains ambiguous. V was cut by 0 bases and J by 5 bases, with 10 bases left in between. The CDR3 is made up of 14 amino acids. Germline-derived CDR1 and CDR2 are LGHDT and YNNKEL (reference sequence). Here the CDR3 DNA reads TGTGCCAGCAGCCAAGAAAGGTTCGGGGAGACCCAGTACTTC. Amino acid sequence: CASSQERFGETQYF.

This chain connects TRBV11-3 to TRBJ1-4; tentatively, D is TRBD1 (6 bases). The CDR3 runs 16 residues. Trimming shortened V by 4 bases and J by 1 base, and 13 bases separated the two germline ends. Germline V lookup: CDR1 SGHNT, CDR2 YENEEA. The CDR3 is CASSSSLRGTNEKLFF. In nucleotides, the CDR3 is TGTGCCAGCAGCTCAAGCCTCAGGGGAACTAATGAAAAACTGTTTTTT.

The sample holds a few counts of this clone. This sequence joins TRBV19 and TRBJ1-1; 7 bases are shared with TRBD1. This CDR3 has 14 residues. The J segment lost 4 bases and the V segment lost 2 bases, leaving 4 bases of the junction unmatched. Germline CDR1 LNHDA, CDR2 SQIVND (reference sequence). The CDR3 here is CASSIQPGGTEAFF. The CDR3 DNA sequence: TGTGCCAGTAGTATACAGCCAGGGGGCACTGAAGCTTTCTTT.

The chain recombines TRBV4-2 with TRBJ1-2; 7 nucleotides agree with TRBD1. The ends lost 5 bases at V and 3 bases at J; junction bases unmatched: 15. The CDR3 is 17 residues long. The germline V gene has CDR1 LGHNA and CDR2 YNFKEQ. As DNA, the CDR3 is TGTGCCAGCAGCAAGGCTACAGGGGACCCTCTAGACTATGGCTACACCTTC. Protein sequence: CASSKATGDPLDYGYTF.

The chain has TRBV5-1 and TRBJ2-5; TRBD1 is a possible D gene (6 bases). The CDR3 extends over 14 amino acids. V lost 2 bases to trimming and J lost 1 base, with 9 bases between them. Looked up from germline, CDR1 is SGHRS and CDR2 is YFSETQ. CDR3 DNA: TGCGCCAGCAGCTTTACGACAGGCCAAGAGACCCAGTACTTC. The encoded protein is CASSFTTGQETQYF.

The chain recombines TRBV27 with TRBJ2-3, with D unresolved. CDR3 length equals 15 residues. Germline-derived CDR1 and CDR2 are MNHEY and SMNVEV (reference sequence). The ends were cut back, 4 bases at V and 1 base at J, with 12 bases in the middle. The CDR3 nucleotides are TGTGCCAGCAGTTCCCAAGCCGTCCGCACAGATACGCAGTATTTT. Residues: CASSSQAVRTDTQYF.

The V call is TRBV6-5, the J call TRBJ2-5, with D possibly being TRBD2 (5 bases). Trimming pared 2 bases from V and 4 bases from J, leaving 11 bases between. The CDR3 consists of 14 residues. CDR1 is MNHEY and CDR2 is SVGAGI in the germline V gene. The CDR3 DNA follows: TGTGCCAGCAGTTACCCGGGAATGGGAGAGACCCAGTACTTC. It specifies CASSYPGMGETQYF.

The chain is built from TRBV19 and TRBJ2-1, with D possibly matching TRBD1 (5 bases). V was cut by 4 bases and J by 5 bases, with 6 bases left in between. There are 12 residues in the CDR3. CDR1 and CDR2 from the germline V gene are LNHDA and SQIVND (reference sequence). Here the CDR3 reads CASSRQNNEQFF. CDR3 nucleotide sequence: TGTGCCAGTAGTAGACAGAACAATGAGCAGTTCTTC.

V usage is TRBV6-6 and J usage is TRBJ2-5; 8 positions agree with TRBD2. V lost 5 bases to trimming and J lost 2 bases; unmatched junction nucleotides: 10. The CDR3 covers 16 residues. In germline, CDR1 is MNHNY, CDR2 SVGAGI (reference sequence). CDR3 bases: TGTGCCAGCAGTACCCCCCTACTAGCGGCACAAGAGACCCAGTACTTC. Translating it yields CASSTPLLAAQETQYF.

The V call is TRBV15, the J call TRBJ1-1, with D possibly TRBD1 on 6 matching bases. The germline gives CDR1 LNHNV, CDR2 YYDKDF (reference sequence). The CDR3 is made up of 14 amino acids. Trimming shortened V by 1 base and J by 4 bases, and 10 bases separated the two germline ends. The CDR3 sequence: CATSRGVGGTEAFF. The CDR3 DNA reads TGTGCCACCAGCAGAGGGGTAGGGGGCACTGAAGCTTTCTTT.

A few counts support this clone. The CDR3 nucleotides are TGCAGCGTTGCGGGAGATCAGAACACTGAAGCTTTCTTT. It encodes CSVAGDQNTEAFF. This chain joins TRBV29-1 and TRBJ1-1; D not resolved. This CDR3 region has 13 residues. Germline V gene data show CDR1 as SQVTM and CDR2 as ANQGSEA. Trimming stripped 4 bases from V and 1 base from J, with 10 bases between. Full variable domain (rest looked up from reference TRBV29-1 and TRBJ1-1): SAVISQKPSRDICQRGTSLTIQCQVDSQVTMMFWYRQQPGQSLTLIATANQGSEATYESGFVIDKFPISRPNLTFSTLTVSNMSPEDSSIYLCSVAGDQNTEAFFGQGTRLTVV.

The CDR3 region is CASSRGGTGSNEQFF. DNA for the CDR3: TGTGCCAGCAGCCGGGGCGGGACAGGCAGCAATGAGCAGTTCTTC. The J gene is TRBJ2-1, the V gene TRBV7-2; TRBD1 matches at 8 bases. Per germline, CDR1 SGHTA and CDR2 FQGNSA. CDR3 length equals 15 residues. V dropped 5 bases and J dropped 6; count of bases not matched to a gene: 9.

This clone was detected only once. This chain connects TRBV5-6 to TRBJ1-5, with D possibly TRBD1 on 5 matching bases. Trimming left V 1 base short and J 1 base short, with 9 bases between. This CDR3 is built from 15 residues. Germline-derived CDR1 and CDR2 are SGHDT and YYEEEE. For the CDR3, the DNA is TGTGCCAGCAGCTTGAGGGGCACGAGCAATCAGCCCCAGCATTTT. Translated: CASSLRGTSNQPQHF. The full variable domain, rest sourced from reference TRBV5-6 and TRBJ1-5, is DAGVTQSPTHLIKTRGQQVTLRCSPKSGHDTVSWYQQALGQGPQFIFQYYEEEERQRGNFPDRFSGHQFPNYSSELNVNALLLGDSALYLCASSLRGTSNQPQHFGDGTRLSIL.

On this clone itself: Other DNA sequences in this specimen translate into the identical CDR3. The V gene is TRBV19, the J gene TRBJ1-2; unclear D gene. V lost 4 bases and J lost 3, with 6 bases in between. This CDR3 is built from 12 residues. Germline assignment: CDR1 LNHDA and CDR2 SQIVND (reference sequence). This CDR3 is CASSRQDYGYTF. In DNA, the CDR3 is TGTGCCAGTAGTAGGCAGGACTATGGCTACACCTTC. The full variable domain, rest sourced from reference TRBV19 and TRBJ1-2, is DGGITQSPKYLFRKEGQNVTLSCEQNLNHDAMYWYRQDPGQGLRLIYYSQIVNDFQKGDIAEGYSVSREKKESFPLTVTSAQKNPTAFYLCASSRQDYGYTFGSGTRLTVV.

V gene TRBV27 combines with J gene TRBJ1-6; possibly TRBD1 for D (5 bases). This CDR3 is 15 amino acids long. Trimming removed 3 bases from V and 8 bases from J, with 14 bases in between. Germline loops: CDR1 MNHEY, CDR2 SMNVEV (reference sequence). The CDR3 DNA is TGTGCCAGCAGTTTCCGGGGACTGGGGGATTCACCCCTCCACTTT. Translating it yields CASSFRGLGDSPLHF.

The chain uses TRBV30 and TRBJ1-4; 8 bases match TRBD1. This CDR3 spans 19 amino acids. CDR1 GTSNPN and CDR2 SVGIG come from the germline V gene (reference sequence). The ends lost 2 bases at V and 0 bases at J; junction bases unmatched: 14. CDR3 DNA: TGTGCCTGGAGTTTCCGGACAGGGTCCAGGGGAACAACTAATGAAAAACTGTTTTTT. Translation: CAWSFRTGSRGTTNEKLFF.

The chain joins TRBV30 to TRBJ1-4, with no clear D. The CDR3 has 13 residues. The germline gives CDR1 GTSNPN, CDR2 SVGIG (reference sequence). Trimming took 1 base from V and 2 from J, leaving 5 bases between them. Here the CDR3 DNA reads TGTGCCTGGAGTGGCAGGACTAATGAAAAACTGTTTTTT. This encodes CAWSGRTNEKLFF. The full variable domain, with the rest looked up from reference TRBV30 and TRBJ1-4, is SQTIHQWPATLVQPVGSPLSLECTVEGTSNPNLYWYRQAAGRGLQLLFYSVGIGQISSEVPQNLSASRPQDRQFILSSKKLLLSDSGFYLCAWSGRTNEKLFFGSGTQLSVL.

The chain joins TRBV5-1 to TRBJ1-3; TRBD1 matches at 8 bases. V trimming: 3 bases; J trimming: 2 bases; junction bases outside the gene matches: 1. CDR1 is SGHRS, CDR2 YFSETQ, per germline. The CDR3 extends over 14 amino acids. CDR3 in amino acids: CASSSGGPGNTIYF. CDR3 sequence (DNA): TGCGCCAGCAGCTCAGGGGGCCCTGGAAACACCATATATTTT.